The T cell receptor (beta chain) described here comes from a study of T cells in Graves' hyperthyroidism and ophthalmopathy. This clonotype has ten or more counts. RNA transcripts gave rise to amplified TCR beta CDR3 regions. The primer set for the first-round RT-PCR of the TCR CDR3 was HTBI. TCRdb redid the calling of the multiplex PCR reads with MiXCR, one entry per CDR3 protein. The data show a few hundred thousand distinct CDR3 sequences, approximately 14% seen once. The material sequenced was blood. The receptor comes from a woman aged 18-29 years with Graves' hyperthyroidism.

The CDR3 region has the DNA TGTGCCAGCAGCAATAGGGGGGTCCGTGAGCAGTTCTTC. Translation gives CASSNRGVREQFF. The chain combines TRBV6-1 with TRBJ2-1; D could derive from TRBD1 or TRBD2 (6 bases each). The CDR3 runs 13 residues. The ends were cut back, 6 bases at V and 9 bases at J, with 15 bases in the middle. Germline loops: CDR1 MNHNS, CDR2 SASEGT.